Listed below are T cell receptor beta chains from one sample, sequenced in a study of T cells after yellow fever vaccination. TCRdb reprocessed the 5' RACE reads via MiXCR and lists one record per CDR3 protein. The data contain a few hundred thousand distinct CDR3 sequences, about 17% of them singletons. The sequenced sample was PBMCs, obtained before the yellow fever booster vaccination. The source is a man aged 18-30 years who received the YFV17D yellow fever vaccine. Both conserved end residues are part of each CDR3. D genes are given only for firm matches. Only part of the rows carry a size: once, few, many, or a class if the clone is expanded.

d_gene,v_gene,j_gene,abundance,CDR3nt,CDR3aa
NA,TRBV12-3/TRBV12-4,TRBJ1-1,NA,TGTGCCAGCAGTCTCTCGCTAGCACAAGCTTTCTTT,CASSLSLAQAFF
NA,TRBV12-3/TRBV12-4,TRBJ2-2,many,TGTGCCAGCAGCTCAGCGGGGGAGCTGTTTTTT,CASSSAGELFF
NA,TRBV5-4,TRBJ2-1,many,TGTGCCAGCAGCTCCTATGAGGCGTTTGGGCAGTTCTTC,CASSSYEAFGQFF
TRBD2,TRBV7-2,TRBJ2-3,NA,TGTGCCAGCGGAGTGCGGGGGACAGATACGCAGTATTTT,CASGVRGTDTQYF
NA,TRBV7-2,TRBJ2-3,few,TGTGCCAGCAGCTTATTTCCCCACGAAGGCAGCGATACGCAGTATTTT,CASSLFPHEGSDTQYF
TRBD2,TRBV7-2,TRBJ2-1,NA,TGTGCCAGCACCACGGGACTAGCGGGGGCCTACAATGAGCAGTTCTTC,CASTTGLAGAYNEQFF
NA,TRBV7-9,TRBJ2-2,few,TGTGCCAGCAGCTGGAGGGATCGGGCCGGGGAGCTGTTTTTT,CASSWRDRAGELFF
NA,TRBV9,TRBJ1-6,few,TGTGCCAGCAGCGATCGACAGACGGCTAATTCACCCCTCCACTTT,CASSDRQTANSPLHF
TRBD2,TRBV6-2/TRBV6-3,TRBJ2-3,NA,TGTGCCAGCAGTCGACCAGCGGGGCCTAGCACAGATACGCAGTATTTT,CASSRPAGPSTDTQYF
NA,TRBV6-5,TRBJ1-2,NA,TGTGCCAGCAGTGTAACAGGGTACGATGGCTACACCTTC,CASSVTGYDGYTF